This entry describes one T cell receptor (beta chain). This clonotype was observed at least ten times. The antigen this receptor binds is unknown. Nothing much larger sits one base from this clone, and base qualities are not available. The protocol used for the library was multiplex PCR. Sequenced on an Illumina HiSeq 4000. CDR3 regions were amplified by Arm-PCR with iRepertoire HTBI primers to construct TCR beta libraries. Gel purification was performed on PCR products prior to sequencing. As for the authors' bioinformatics: Gene usage analysis of CDR3 amino acid clonotypes used the approximately 62 TRBV and 14 to 15 TRBJ segments found across samples. Filtered high-quality paired reads were merged into contigs using COPE and FqMerger. BLAST was used to align contigs to the IMGT TRBV, TRBD and TRBJ reference genes, and CDR3 was defined following IMGT. Highly expanded clones were defined as clonotypes with a frequency above 0.1%. Shannon entropy was used to measure repertoire diversity, and the Gini coefficient was used to measure V-J evenness. Public clonotypes were defined as clonotypes shared by more than one individual. Through fastp at Q25 and MiXCR, TCRdb rebuilt clones from the public reads, retaining in-frame beta chains. Entries that share a CDR3 protein sequence are merged under the most common genes and DNA. TCRdb, not the original authors, processed these V and J calls. Within this sample are 500,000 to 700,000 distinct CDR3 sequences, with under 20% of them counted one time only. The top ten clones comprise roughly 18% of the sample.

The sample originates from a study of regulatory T cells in long-lasting Graves disease (dated by TCRdb to about 2021). For context, the study as a whole: Antithyroid drugs had been taken for less than 3 months by newly diagnosed Graves' disease patients. The study took place in China and was registered as a clinical trial. Persistent Graves' disease patients were compared with newly diagnosed Graves' disease patients by peripheral blood TCR sequencing and RNA sequencing. A total of 35 or so samples underwent TCR sequencing: about 13 from persistent and about 20 from newly diagnosed Graves' disease patients.

On the study overall, not on this receptor specifically: Lower TCR Shannon entropy and fewer highly expanded clones were observed in persistent Graves' disease patients than in newly diagnosed patients, which suggested clonal expansion. Persistent patients shared more public clonotypes among themselves (around 2,800) than newly diagnosed patients did (over 900). The study examined only peripheral blood because the primary lesion, thyroid tissue, could not be accessed. As a limitation, the authors acknowledged that the small sample size may reduce accuracy. Sequencing and analysis were restricted to the TCR beta chain. Persistent disease showed preferential use of TRBV28, TRBJ1-2 and TRBJ2-5, whereas newly diagnosed disease favored TRBV20-1 and TRBJ2-1.

Including the terminal cysteine and phenylalanine, the CDR3 comprises 15 residues. The entry retains the CDR3 DNA only, 45 bases that are in frame from base 1. Trimming takes 1 base from V and 2 bases from J, and the germline ends sit 12 bases apart. The germline V gene sets CDR1 to SGHVS and CDR2 to FNYEAQ. Interpreted using the paper, the time point label stands for: newly diagnosed GD, antithyroid drugs for less than 3 months. For both TCR sequencing and RNA sequencing, RNA was extracted from PBMCs in TRIzol. The diagnosis of Graves' disease was made according to American Thyroid Association guidelines. Patients were recruited from an endocrinology department in Xi'an, China. From each patient, 8 to 10 milliliters of peripheral blood was collected into an EDTA anticoagulant tube. PBMCs were isolated by Ficoll Paque Plus density gradient separation without further T cell sorting. An Agilent 2100 Bioanalyzer and agarose gel were used to check RNA quality, while a NanoDrop 2000 measured RNA concentration.

This sample also appeared in a second study, on T cells in Graves' hyperthyroidism and ophthalmopathy. As the second publication notes: Graves' hyperthyroidism was defined as stable when no progression to ophthalmopathy occurred over 18 months of follow-up. Hyperthyroidism patients were newly diagnosed, with disease duration under 2 months, and aged 18 to 65 years. Any patient with an uncontrolled infection, another autoimmune disease, pregnancy or lactation was excluded. Diagnoses relied on clinical symptoms, serum thyroxine and TRAb, thyroid ultrasound and orbital computed tomography. A first-round RT-PCR of the TCR CDR3 used the HTBI primer set with the Qiagen OneStep RT-PCR kit. Most expanded thyroid clonotypes (frequency above 0.001) were also detected in blood, suggesting blood repertoires may reflect thyroid immune responses. A model built on a 13 V-J signature distinguished ophthalmopathy from stable hyperthyroidism, reaching roughly 88% sensitivity and approximately 83% specificity in cross-validation and 80%/75% in testing. During validation, the model predicted progression to ophthalmopathy a median of about 6.5 months ahead of onset, with just under 71% sensitivity and 72.22% specificity. TCR V-J signatures able to tell the groups apart were searched for in a discovery cohort of 90 to 100 patients, of whom about 40 had Graves' ophthalmopathy and roughly 59 had stable Graves' hyperthyroidism. Prospective prediction of ophthalmopathy was tested in an independent validation cohort consisting of under 20 hyperthyroidism patients and around 16 patients who later progressed to ophthalmopathy. The 100 discovery patients were randomly divided into training and test sets at a 7:3 ratio. In addition, the study compared T-cell repertoires in thyroid tissue and in blood from roughly six Graves' hyperthyroidism patients. Following sampling, methimazole starting at 30 mg daily was given to hyperthyroidism patients, and high-dose intravenous methylprednisolone was given to ophthalmopathy patients. A second multiplex PCR round built the libraries, followed by size selection and purification. Sequencing of the libraries was done on an Illumina HiSeq2000 using paired-end 100 bp reads. Raw data were processed with SOAPnuke, discarding reads with adapters, uncalled bases, mean Phred below 15, or no exact constant-primer or identifier match. COPE v1.2.5 was used to merge the high-quality paired reads, and each unique nucleotide sequence was defined as a clonotype. Clonotypes were aligned to IMGT TRBV, TRBD and TRBJ reference segments using MiTCR v1.1. Only V-J combinations with frequency above 0.0001, covering 99.2% of repertoires, were analysed. The TCS score was defined as F50 (clonal expansion) divided by E x V (chaos), with BLOSUM62-based TCRdist calculated between CDR3 peptides within each V-J. Welch's t-statistics and random forest reduced 500 to 650 V-J features to 10 to 15, which were used in a naive Bayes classifier (R e1071). Sample size was not statistically predetermined, and blinding of investigators to group allocation was not performed. The paper reports TCR Vbeta CDR3 sequencing of over 130 peripheral blood samples: under 45 ophthalmopathy, roughly 80 hyperthyroidism and some 17 progressor patients.

This receptor was identified in a woman in her twenties or thirties with Graves disease. Donor details come from another sample of the same person, matched by shared clones. Source: peripheral blood mononuclear cells (PBMCs), taken at new diagnosis, from a patient treated with antithyroid drugs. Recombination connected TRBV7-6 to TRBJ2-7; the D gene could be either TRBD1 or TRBD2, each agreeing at 5 bases. The CDR3 reads as follows: CASSLGRGSPYEQYF. The DNA sequence is TGTGCCAGCAGCTTAGGTCGGGGCAGCCCCTACGAGCAGTACTTC.